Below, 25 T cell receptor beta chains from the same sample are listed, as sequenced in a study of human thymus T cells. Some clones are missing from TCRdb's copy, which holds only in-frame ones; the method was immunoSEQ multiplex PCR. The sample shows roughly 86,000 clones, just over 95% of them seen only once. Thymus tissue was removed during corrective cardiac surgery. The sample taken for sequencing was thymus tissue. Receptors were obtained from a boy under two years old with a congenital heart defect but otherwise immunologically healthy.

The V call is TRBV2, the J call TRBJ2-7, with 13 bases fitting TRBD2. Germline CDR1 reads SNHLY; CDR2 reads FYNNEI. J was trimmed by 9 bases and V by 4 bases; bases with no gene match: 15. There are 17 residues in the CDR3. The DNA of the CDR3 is TGTGCCAGCAGTGGAGAAGGGACTAGCGGGGTACCGTCTGGGCAGTACTTC. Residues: CASSGEGTSGVPSGQYF.

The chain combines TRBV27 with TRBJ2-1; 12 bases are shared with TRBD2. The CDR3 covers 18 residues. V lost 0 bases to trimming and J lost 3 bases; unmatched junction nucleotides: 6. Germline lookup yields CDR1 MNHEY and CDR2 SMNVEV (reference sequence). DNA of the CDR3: TGTGCCAGCAGTTTATCCCCTAGCGGGAGGGCCTGCTACAATGAGCAGTTCTTC. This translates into CASSLSPSGRACYNEQFF.

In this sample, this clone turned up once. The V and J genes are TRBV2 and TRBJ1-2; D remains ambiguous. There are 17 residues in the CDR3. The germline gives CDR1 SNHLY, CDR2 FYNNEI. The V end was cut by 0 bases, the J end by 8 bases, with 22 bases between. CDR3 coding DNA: TGTGCCAGCAGTGAAGCATTAAGGGCCCGAGGGCTCGACGGCTACACCTTC. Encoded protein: CASSEALRARGLDGYTF.

CDR3 amino acids: CASSSARDRNEQFF. In nucleotides, the CDR3 is TGTGCCAGCAGCTCAGCCCGGGACAGAAATGAGCAGTTCTTC. The chain links TRBV7-8 to TRBJ2-1, with 7 bases matching TRBD1. CDR3 length: 14 amino acids. V shed 4 bases, J shed 7 bases, and the junction held 7 bases outside the gene matches. The germline gives CDR1 SGHVS, CDR2 FQNEAQ.

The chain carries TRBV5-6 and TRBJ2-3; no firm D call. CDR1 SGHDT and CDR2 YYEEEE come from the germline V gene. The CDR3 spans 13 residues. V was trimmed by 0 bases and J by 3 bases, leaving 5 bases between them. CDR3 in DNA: TGTGCCAGCAGCTTGGCCGGGACAGATACGCAGTATTTT. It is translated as CASSLAGTDTQYF.

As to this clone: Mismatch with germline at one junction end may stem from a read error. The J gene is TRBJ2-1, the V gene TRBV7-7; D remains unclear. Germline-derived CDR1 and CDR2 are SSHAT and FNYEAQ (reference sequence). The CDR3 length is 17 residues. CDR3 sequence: CASSPEFGSCSYNEQFF. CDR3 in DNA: TGTGCTAGCAGCCCCGAATTTGGCTCATGCTCCTACAATGAGCAGTTCTTC.

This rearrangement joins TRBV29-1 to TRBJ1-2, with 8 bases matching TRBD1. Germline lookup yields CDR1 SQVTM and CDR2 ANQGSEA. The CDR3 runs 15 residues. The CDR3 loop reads CSDRGTGRLDYGYTF. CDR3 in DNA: TGCAGTGACAGAGGGACAGGACGTCTTGATTATGGCTACACCTTC.

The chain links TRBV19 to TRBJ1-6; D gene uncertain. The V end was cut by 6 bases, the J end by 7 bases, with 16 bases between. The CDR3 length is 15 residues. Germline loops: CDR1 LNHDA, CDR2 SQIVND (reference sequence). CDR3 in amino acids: CASSKPGKINSPLHF. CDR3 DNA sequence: TGTGCCAGTAGCAAGCCGGGGAAGATAAATTCACCCCTCCACTTT.

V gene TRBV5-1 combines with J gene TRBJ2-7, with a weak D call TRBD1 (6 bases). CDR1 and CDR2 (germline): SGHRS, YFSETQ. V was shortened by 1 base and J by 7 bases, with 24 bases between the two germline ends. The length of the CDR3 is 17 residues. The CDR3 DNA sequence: TGCGCCAGCAGCTTGTTCGTCCTAACAGGGATGCCGGGAGAGCAGTACTTC. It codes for CASSLFVLTGMPGEQYF.

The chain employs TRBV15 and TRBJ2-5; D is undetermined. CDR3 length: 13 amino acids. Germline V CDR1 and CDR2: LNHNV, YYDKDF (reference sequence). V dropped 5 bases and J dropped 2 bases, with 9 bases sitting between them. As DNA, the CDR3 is TGTGCCACCAGCGCCGGAAGGCAAGAGACCCAGTACTTC. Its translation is CATSAGRQETQYF.

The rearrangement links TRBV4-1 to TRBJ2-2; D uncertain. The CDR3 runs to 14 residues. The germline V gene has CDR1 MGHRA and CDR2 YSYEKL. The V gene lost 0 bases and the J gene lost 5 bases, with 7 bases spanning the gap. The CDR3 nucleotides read TGCGCCAGCAGCCAAGAGTCTCATACCGGGGAGCTGTTTTTT. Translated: CASSQESHTGELFF.

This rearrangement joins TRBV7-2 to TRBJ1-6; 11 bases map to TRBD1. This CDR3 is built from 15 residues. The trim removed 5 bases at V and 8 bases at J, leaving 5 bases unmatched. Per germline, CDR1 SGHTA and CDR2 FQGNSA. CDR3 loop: CASSVGQGADSPLHF. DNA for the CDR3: TGTGCCAGCAGCGTAGGACAGGGGGCGGATTCACCCCTCCACTTT.

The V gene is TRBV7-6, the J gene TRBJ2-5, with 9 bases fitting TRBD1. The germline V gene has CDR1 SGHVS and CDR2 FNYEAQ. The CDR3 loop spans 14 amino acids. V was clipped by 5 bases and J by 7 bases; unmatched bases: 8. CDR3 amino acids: CASSHSGQGGTQYF. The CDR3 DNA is TGTGCCAGCAGCCATTCGGGACAGGGCGGGACCCAGTACTTC.

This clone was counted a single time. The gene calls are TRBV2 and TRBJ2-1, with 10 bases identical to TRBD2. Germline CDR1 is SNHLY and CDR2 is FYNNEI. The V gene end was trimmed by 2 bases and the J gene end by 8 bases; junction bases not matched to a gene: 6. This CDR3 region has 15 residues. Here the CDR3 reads CASSERLAGRDEQFF. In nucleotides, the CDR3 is TGTGCCAGCAGTGAACGACTAGCGGGTCGGGATGAGCAGTTCTTC.

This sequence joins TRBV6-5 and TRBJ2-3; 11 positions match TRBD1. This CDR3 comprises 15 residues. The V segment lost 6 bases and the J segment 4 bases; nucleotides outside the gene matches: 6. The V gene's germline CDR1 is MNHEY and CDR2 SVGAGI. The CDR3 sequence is CASSQDRGLADTQYF. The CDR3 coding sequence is TGTGCCAGCAGCCAGGACAGGGGGCTCGCAGATACGCAGTATTTT.

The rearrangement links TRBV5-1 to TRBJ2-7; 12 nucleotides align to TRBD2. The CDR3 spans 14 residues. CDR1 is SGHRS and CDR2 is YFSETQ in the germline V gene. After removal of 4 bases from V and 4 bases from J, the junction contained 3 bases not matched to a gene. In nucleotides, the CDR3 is TGCGCCAGCAGCCGGACTAGCGGGAAATACGAGCAGTACTTC. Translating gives CASSRTSGKYEQYF. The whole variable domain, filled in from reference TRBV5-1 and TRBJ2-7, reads KAGVTQTPRYLIKTRGQQVTLSCSPISGHRSVSWYQQTPGQGLQFLFEYFSETQRNKGNFPGRFSGRQFSNSRSEMNVSTLELGDSALYLCASSRTSGKYEQYFGPGTRLTVT.

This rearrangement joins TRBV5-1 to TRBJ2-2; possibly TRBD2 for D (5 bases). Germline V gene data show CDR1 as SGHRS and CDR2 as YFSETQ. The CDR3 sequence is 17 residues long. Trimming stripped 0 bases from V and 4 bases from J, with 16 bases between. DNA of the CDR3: TGCGCCAGCAGCTTGGGGGCCAGGTCGGGGTTCACCGGGGAGCTGTTTTTT. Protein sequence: CASSLGARSGFTGELFF.

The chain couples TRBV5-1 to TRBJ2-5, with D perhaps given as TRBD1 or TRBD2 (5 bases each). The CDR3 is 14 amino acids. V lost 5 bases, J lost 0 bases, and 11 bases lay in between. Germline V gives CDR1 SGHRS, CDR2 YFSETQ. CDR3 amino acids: CASSKGRYQETQYF. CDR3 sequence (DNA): TGCGCCAGCAGTAAGGGACGGTACCAAGAGACCCAGTACTTC.

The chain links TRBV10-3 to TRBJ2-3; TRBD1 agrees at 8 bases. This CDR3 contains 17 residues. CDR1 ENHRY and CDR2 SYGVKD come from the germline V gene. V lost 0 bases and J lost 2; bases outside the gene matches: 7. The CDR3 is CAISESQTGVFTDTQYF. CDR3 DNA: TGTGCCATCAGTGAGTCGCAGACAGGGGTTTTCACAGATACGCAGTATTTT.

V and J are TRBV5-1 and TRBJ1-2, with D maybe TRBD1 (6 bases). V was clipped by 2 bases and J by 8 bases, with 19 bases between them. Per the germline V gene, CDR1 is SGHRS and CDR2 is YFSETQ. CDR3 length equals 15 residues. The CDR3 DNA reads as TGCGCCAGCAGCTTAATCAGGGGCCCCACGGCGGGCTACACCTTC. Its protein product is CASSLIRGPTAGYTF.

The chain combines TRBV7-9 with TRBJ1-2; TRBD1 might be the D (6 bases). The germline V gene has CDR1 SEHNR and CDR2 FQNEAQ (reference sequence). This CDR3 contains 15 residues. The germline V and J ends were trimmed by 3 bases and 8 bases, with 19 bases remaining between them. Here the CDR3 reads CASSFETGGRGGYTF. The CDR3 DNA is TGTGCCAGCAGCTTTGAGACTGGGGGCAGGGGCGGCTACACCTTC.

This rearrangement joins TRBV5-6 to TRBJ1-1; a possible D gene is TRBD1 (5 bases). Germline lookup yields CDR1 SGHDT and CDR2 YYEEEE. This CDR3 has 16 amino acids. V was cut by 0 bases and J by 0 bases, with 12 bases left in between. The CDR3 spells CASSLEMGEMNTEAFF. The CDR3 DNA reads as TGTGCCAGCAGCTTGGAGATGGGGGAGATGAACACTGAAGCTTTCTTT. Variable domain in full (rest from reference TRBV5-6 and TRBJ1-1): DAGVTQSPTHLIKTRGQQVTLRCSPKSGHDTVSWYQQALGQGPQFIFQYYEEEERQRGNFPDRFSGHQFPNYSSELNVNALLLGDSALYLCASSLEMGEMNTEAFFGQGTRLTVV.

CDR3 loop: CASSPRPNSPLHF. The CDR3 nucleotides are TGTGCCAGCAGTCCCCGCCCGAATTCACCCCTCCACTTT. The V and J genes are TRBV28 and TRBJ1-6; D not certain. The germline gives CDR1 MDHEN, CDR2 SYDVKM. The CDR3 totals 13 residues. V lost 5 bases and J lost 7, with 9 bases in between.

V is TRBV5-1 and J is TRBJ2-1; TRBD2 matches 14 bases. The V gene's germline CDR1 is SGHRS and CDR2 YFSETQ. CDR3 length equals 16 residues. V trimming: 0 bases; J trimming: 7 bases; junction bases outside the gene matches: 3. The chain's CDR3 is CASSLGTSGRLNEQFF. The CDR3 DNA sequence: TGCGCCAGCAGCTTGGGGACTAGCGGGAGGTTGAATGAGCAGTTCTTC.

Written as DNA, the CDR3 is TGCGCCAGCAGCTTGTTTGGGCGGGCGGAGGTTGACACTGAAGCTTTCTTT. Its translation is CASSLFGRAEVDTEAFF. This sequence joins TRBV5-1 and TRBJ1-1, with no clear D. The CDR3 has 17 residues. Trimming stripped 1 base from V and 3 bases from J, with 19 bases between. The germline CDR1 and CDR2 sequences are SGHRS and YFSETQ.